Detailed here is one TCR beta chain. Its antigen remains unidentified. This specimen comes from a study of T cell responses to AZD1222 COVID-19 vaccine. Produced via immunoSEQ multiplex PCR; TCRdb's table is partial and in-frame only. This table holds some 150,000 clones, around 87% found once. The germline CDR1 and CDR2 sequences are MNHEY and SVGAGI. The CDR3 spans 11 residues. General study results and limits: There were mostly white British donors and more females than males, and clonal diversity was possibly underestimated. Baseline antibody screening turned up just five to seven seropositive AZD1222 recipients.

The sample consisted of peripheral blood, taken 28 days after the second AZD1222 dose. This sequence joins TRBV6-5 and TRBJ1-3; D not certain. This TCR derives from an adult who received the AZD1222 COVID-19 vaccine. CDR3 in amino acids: CGVSSGNTIYF. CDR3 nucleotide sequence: TGTGGGGTTTCTTCTGGAAACACCATATATTTT.